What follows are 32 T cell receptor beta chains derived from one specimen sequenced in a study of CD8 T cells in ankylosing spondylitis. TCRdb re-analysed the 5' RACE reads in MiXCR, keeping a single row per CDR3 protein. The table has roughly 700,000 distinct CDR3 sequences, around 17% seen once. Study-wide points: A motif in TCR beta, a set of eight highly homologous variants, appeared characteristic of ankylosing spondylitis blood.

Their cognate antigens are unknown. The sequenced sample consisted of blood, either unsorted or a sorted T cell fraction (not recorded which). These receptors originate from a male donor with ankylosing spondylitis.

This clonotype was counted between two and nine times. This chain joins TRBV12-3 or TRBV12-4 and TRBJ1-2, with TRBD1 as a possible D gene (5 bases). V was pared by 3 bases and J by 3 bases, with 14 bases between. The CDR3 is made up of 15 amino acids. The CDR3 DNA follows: TGTGCCAGCAGTTTCGGGACGGAGGAATACTATGGCTACACCTTC. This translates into CASSFGTEEYYGYTF.

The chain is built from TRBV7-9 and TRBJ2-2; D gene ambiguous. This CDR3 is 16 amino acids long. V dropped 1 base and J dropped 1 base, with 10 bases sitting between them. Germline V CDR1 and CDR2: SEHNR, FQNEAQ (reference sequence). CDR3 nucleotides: TGTGCCAGCAGCTTAGTTGCGTTTGTGAACACCGGGGAGCTGTTTTTT. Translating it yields CASSLVAFVNTGELFF.

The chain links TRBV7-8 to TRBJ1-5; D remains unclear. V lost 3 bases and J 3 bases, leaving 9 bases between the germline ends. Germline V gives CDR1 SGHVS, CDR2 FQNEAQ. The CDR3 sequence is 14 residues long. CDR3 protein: CASSLTDYNQPQHF. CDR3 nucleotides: TGTGCCAGCAGCTTGACGGATTACAATCAGCCCCAGCATTTT.

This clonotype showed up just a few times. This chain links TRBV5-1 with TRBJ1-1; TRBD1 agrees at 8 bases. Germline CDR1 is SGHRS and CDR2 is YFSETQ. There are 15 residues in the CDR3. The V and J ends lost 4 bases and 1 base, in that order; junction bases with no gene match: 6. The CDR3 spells CASSPWTGPNTEAFF. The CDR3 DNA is TGCGCCAGCAGCCCTTGGACAGGGCCGAACACTGAAGCTTTCTTT.

The CDR3 coding sequence is TGTGCCAGCAGCCCCTGGGACAGGGGATCCCACAATGAGCAGTTCTTC. As protein: CASSPWDRGSHNEQFF. The chain carries TRBV11-3 and TRBJ2-1, with TRBD1 identical over 10 bases. Trimming took 5 bases from V and 5 from J; bases not matched to a gene: 9. The CDR3 runs to 16 residues. Germline values: CDR1 SGHNT, CDR2 YENEEA.

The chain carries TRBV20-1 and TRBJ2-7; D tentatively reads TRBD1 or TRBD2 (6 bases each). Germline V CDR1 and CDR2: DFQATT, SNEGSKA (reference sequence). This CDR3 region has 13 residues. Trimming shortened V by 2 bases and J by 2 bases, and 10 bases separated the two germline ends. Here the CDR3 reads CSARWGAPYEQYF. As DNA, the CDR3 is TGCAGTGCTAGATGGGGGGCCCCCTACGAGCAGTACTTC.

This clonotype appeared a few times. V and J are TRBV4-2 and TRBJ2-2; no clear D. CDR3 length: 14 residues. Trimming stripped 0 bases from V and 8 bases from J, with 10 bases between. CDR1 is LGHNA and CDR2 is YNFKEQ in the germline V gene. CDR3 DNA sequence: TGTGCCAGCAGCCAAGATCCCCTAGGGGGGGAGCTGTTTTTT. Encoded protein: CASSQDPLGGELFF.

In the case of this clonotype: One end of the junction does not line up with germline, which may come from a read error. This CDR3 is CCARDAERGHTDTQYF. CDR3 DNA sequence: TGCTGTGCTAGAGACGCTGAGCGGGGACACACAGATACGCAGTATTTT. The V call is TRBV20-1, the J call TRBJ2-3; TRBD2 is a possible D gene (7 bases). CDR3 length: 16 amino acids. CDR1 is DFQATT, CDR2 SNEGSKA, per germline (reference sequence).

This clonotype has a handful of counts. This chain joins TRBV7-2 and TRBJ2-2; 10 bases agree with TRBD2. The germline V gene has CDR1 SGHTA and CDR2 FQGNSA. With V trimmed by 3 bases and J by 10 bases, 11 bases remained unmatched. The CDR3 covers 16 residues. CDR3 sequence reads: CASSFRLAGVMEELFF. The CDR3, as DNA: TGTGCCAGCAGCTTTAGGCTAGCGGGAGTGATGGAGGAGCTGTTTTTT. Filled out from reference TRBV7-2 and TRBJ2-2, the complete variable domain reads GAGVSQSPSNKVTEKGKDVELRCDPISGHTALYWYRQSLGQGLEFLIYFQGNSAPDKSGLPSDRFSAERTGGSVSTLTIQRTQQEDSAVYLCASSFRLAGVMEELFFGEGSRLTVL.

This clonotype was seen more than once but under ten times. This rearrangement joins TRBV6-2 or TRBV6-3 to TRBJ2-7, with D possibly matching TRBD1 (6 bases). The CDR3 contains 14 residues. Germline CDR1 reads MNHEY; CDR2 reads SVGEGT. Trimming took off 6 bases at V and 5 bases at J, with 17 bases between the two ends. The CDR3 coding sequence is TGTGCCAGCAGCCCACAGGGCCCCCATGACGAGCAGTACTTC. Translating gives CASSPQGPHDEQYF.

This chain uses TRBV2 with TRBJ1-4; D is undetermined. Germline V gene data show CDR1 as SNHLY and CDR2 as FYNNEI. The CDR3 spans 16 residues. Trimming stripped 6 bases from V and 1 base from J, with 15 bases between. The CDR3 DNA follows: TGTGCCAGCAGCCGCGTAGGCACCCAAACTAATGAAAAACTGTTTTTT. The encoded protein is CASSRVGTQTNEKLFF.

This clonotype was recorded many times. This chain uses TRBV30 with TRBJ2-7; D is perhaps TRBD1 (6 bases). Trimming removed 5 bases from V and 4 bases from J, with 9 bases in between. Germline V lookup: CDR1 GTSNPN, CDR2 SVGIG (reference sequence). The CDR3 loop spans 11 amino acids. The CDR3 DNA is TGTGCCTGGGCAGGGGCGTACGAGCAGTACTTC. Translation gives CAWAGAYEQYF.

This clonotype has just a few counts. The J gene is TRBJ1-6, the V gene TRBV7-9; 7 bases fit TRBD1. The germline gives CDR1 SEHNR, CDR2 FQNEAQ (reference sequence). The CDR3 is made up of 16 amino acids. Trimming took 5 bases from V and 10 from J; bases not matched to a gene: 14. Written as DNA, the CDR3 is TGTGCCAGCAGCGACCGGCGACAGGGAGGTCAATCACCCCTCCACTTT. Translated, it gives CASSDRRQGGQSPLHF.

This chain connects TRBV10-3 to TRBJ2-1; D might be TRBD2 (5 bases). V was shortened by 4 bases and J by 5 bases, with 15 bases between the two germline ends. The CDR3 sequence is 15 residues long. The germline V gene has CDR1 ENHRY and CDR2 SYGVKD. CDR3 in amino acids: CAISVGWESNNEQFF. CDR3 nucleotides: TGTGCCATCAGTGTCGGGTGGGAGAGCAACAATGAGCAGTTCTTC.

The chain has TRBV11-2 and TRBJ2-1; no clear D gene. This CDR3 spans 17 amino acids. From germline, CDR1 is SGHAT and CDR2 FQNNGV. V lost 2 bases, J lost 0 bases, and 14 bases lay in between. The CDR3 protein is CASSLIPPASSYNEQFF. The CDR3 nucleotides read TGTGCCAGCAGCTTAATCCCTCCCGCTAGCTCCTACAATGAGCAGTTCTTC.

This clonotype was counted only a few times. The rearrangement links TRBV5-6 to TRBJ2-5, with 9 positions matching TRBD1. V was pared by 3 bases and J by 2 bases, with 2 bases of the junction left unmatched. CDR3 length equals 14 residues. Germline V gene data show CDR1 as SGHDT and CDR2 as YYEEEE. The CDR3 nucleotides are TGTGCCAGCAGCTGGGACAGGGCGCAAGAGACCCAGTACTTC. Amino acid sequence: CASSWDRAQETQYF.

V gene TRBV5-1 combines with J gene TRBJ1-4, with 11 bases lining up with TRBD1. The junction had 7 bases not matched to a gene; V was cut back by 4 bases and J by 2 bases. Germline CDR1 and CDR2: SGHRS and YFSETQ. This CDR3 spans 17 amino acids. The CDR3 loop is CASSPGQGALTNEKLFF. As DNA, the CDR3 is TGCGCCAGCAGCCCAGGACAGGGGGCCCTCACTAATGAAAAACTGTTTTTT.

The CDR3 here is CASSLEVWETQYF. For the CDR3, the DNA is TGTGCCAGCAGCTTAGAAGTATGGGAGACCCAGTACTTC. The chain couples TRBV7-2 to TRBJ2-5; no firm D call. This CDR3 is 13 amino acids long. V lost 1 base to trimming and J lost 5 bases, with 8 bases between them. In germline, CDR1 is SGHTA, CDR2 FQGNSA. The whole variable domain, filled in from reference TRBV7-2 and TRBJ2-5, reads GAGVSQSPSNKVTEKGKDVELRCDPISGHTALYWYRQSLGQGLEFLIYFQGNSAPDKSGLPSDRFSAERTGGSVSTLTIQRTQQEDSAVYLCASSLEVWETQYFGPGTRLLVL.

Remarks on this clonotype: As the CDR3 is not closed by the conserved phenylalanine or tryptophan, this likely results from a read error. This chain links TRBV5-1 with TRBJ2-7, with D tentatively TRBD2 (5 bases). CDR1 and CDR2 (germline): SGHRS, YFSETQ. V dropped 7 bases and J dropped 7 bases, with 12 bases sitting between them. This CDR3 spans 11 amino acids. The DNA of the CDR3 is TGCGCCAGCCTACGGCGGGTGGAGCAGTACCTC. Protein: CASLRRVEQYL.

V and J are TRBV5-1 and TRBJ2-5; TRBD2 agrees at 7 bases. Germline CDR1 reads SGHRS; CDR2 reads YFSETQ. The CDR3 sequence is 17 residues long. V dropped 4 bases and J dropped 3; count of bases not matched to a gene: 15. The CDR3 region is CASSPIGREGEKETQYF. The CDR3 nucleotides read TGCGCCAGCAGCCCCATTGGGAGGGAAGGGGAAAAAGAGACCCAGTACTTC.

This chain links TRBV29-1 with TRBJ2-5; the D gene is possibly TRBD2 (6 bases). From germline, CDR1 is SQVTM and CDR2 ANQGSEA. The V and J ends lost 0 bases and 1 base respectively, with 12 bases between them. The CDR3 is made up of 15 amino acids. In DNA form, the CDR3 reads TGCAGCGTTGAAGATCGGAGGGTCCGCCAAGAGACCCAGTACTTC. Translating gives CSVEDRRVRQETQYF.

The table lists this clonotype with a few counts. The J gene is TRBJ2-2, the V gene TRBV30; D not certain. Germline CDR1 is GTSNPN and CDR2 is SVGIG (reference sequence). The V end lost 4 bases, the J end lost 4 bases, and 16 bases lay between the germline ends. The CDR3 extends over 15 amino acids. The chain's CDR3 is CAWTLDVDSTGELFF. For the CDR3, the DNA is TGTGCCTGGACCTTGGATGTGGATAGCACCGGGGAGCTGTTTTTT. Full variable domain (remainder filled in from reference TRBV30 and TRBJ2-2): SQTIHQWPATLVQPVGSPLSLECTVEGTSNPNLYWYRQAAGRGLQLLFYSVGIGQISSEVPQNLSASRPQDRQFILSSKKLLLSDSGFYLCAWTLDVDSTGELFFGEGSRLTVL.

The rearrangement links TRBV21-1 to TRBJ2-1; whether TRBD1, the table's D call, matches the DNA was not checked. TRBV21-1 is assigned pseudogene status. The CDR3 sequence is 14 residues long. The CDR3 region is CASSKAQGWGEQFF. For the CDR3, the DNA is TGTGCCAGCAGCAAAGCTCAGGGGTGGGGTGAGCAGTTCTTC.

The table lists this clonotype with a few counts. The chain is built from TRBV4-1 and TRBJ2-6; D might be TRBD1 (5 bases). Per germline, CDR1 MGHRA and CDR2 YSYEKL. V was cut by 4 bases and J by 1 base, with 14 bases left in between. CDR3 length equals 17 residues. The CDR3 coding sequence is TGCGCCAGCAGCCCTATACTACAGGTTTCTGGGGCCAACGTCCTGACTTTC. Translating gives CASSPILQVSGANVLTF.

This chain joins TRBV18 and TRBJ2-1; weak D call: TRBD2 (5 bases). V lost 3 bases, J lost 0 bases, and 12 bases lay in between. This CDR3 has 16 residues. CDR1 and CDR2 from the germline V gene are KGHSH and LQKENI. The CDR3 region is CASSPSRTASYNEQFF. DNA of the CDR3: TGTGCCAGCTCACCCAGTCGGACTGCCTCCTACAATGAGCAGTTCTTC.

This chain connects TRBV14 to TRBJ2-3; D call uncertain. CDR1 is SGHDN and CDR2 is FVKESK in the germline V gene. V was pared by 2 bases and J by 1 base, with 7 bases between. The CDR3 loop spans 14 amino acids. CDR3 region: CASSQWTGTDTQYF. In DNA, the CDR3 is TGTGCCAGCAGCCAATGGACGGGCACAGATACGCAGTATTTT.

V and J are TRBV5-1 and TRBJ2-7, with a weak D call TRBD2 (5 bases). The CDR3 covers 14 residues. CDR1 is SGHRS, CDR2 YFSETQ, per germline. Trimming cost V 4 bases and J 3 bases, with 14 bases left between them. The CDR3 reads CASSPLRGVYEQYF. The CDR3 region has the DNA TGCGCCAGCAGCCCTCTCCGGGGAGTCTACGAGCAGTACTTC. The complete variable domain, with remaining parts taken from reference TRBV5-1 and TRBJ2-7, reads KAGVTQTPRYLIKTRGQQVTLSCSPISGHRSVSWYQQTPGQGLQFLFEYFSETQRNKGNFPGRFSGRQFSNSRSEMNVSTLELGDSALYLCASSPLRGVYEQYFGPGTRLTVT.

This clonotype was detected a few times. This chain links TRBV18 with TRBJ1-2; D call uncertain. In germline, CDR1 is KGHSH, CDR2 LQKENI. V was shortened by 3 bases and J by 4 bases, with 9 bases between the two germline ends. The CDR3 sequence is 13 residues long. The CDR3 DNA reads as TGTGCCAGCTCACCGGGCAGCTCCTATGGCTACACCTTC. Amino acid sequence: CASSPGSSYGYTF.

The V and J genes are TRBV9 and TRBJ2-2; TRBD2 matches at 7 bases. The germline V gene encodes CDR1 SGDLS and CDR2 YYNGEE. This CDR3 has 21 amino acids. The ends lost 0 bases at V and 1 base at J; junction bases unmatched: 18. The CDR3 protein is CASSVADRLAELARNTGELFF. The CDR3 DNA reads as TGTGCCAGCAGCGTAGCTGACAGACTAGCCGAATTGGCCCGGAACACCGGGGAGCTGTTTTTT.

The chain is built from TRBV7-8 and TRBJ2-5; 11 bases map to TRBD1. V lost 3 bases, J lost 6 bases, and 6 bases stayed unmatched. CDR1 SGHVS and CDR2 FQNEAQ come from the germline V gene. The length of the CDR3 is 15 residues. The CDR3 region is CASSLTGTGGQTQYF. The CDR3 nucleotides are TGTGCCAGCAGCTTGACCGGGACAGGGGGACAGACCCAGTACTTC.

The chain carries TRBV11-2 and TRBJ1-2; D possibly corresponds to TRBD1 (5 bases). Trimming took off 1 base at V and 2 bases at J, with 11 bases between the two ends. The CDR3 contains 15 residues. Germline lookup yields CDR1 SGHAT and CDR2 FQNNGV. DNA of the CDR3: TGTGCCAGCAGCTTAGGGGGCTACTTAAACTATGGCTACACCTTC. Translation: CASSLGGYLNYGYTF.

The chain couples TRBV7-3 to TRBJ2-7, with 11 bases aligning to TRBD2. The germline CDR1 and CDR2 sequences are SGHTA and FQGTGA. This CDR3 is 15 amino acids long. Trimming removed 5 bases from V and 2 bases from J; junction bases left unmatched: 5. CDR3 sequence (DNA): TGTGCCAGCAGCGTCACTAGCGGGAGTCCCTACGAGCAGTACTTC. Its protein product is CASSVTSGSPYEQYF.